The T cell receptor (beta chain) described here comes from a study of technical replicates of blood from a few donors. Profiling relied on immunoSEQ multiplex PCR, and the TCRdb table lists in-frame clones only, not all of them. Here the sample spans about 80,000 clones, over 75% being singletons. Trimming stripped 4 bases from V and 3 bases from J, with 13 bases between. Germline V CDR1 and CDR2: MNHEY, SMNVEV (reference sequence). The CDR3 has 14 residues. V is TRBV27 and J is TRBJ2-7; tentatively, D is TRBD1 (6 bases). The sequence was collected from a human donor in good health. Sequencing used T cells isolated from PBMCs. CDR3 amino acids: CASSWGRGYYEQYF. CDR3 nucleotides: TGTGCCAGCAGTTGGGGCAGGGGATACTACGAGCAGTACTTC.